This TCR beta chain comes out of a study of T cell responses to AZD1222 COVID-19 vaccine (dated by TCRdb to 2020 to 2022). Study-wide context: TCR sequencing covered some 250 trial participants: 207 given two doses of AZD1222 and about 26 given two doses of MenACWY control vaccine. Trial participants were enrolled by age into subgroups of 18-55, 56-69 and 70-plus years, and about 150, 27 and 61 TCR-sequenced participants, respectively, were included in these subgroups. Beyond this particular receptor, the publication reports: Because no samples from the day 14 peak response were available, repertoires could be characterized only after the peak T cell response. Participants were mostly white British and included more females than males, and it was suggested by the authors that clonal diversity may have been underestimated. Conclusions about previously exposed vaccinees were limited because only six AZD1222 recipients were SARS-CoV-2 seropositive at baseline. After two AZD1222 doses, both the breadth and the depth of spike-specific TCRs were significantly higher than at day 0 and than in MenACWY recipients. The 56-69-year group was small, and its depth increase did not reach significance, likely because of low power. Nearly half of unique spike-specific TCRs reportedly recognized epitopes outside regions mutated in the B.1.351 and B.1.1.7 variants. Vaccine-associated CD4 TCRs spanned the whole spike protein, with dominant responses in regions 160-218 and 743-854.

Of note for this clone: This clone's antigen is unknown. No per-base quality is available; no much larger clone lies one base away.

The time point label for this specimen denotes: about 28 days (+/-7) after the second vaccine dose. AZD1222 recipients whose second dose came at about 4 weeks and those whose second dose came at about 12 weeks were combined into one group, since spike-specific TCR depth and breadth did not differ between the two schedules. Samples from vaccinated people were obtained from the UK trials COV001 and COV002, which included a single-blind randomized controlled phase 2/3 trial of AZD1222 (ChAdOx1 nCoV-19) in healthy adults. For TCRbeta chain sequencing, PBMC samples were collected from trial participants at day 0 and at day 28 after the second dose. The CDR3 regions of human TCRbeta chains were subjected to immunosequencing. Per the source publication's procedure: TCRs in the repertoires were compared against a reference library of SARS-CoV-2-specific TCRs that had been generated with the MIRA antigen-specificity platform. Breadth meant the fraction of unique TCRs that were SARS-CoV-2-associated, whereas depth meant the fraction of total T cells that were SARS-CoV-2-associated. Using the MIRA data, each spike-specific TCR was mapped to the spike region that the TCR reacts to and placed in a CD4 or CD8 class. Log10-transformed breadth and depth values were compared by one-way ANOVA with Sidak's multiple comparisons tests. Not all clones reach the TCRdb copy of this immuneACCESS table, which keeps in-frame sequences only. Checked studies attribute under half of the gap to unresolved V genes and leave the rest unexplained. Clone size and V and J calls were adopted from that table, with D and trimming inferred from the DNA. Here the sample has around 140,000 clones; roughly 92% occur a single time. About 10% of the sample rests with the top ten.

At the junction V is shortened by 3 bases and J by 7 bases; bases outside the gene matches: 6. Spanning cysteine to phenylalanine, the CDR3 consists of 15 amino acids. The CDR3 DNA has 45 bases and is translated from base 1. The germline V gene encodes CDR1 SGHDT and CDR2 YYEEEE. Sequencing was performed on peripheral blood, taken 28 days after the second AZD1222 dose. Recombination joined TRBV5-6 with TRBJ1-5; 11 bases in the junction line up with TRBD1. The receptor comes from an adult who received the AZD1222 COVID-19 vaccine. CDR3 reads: CASSWTGGVGQPQHF. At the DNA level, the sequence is TGTGCCAGCAGCTGGACAGGGGGCGTAGGGCAGCCCCAGCATTTT.